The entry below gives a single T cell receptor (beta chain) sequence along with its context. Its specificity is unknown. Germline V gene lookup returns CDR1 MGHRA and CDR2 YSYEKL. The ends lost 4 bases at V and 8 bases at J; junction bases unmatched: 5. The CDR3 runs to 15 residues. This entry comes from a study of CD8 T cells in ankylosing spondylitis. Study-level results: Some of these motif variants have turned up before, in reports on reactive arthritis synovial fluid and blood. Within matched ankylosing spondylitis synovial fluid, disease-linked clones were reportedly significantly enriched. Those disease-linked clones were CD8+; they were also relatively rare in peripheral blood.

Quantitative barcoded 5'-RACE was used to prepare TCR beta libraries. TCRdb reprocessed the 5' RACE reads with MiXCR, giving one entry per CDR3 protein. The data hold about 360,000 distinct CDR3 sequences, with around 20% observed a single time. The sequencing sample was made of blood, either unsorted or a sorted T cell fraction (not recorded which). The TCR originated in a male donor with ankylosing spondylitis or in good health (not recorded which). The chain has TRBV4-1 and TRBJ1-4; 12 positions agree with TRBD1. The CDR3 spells CASSLEGTGGEKLFF. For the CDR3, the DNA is TGCGCCAGCAGCCTCGAGGGGACAGGGGGCGAAAAACTGTTTTTT.